This T cell receptor beta chain appears in the sequencing data of a study of blood T cell repertoires in COVID-19. Per the original data handling: Nucleated cell counts were estimated from reference gene primer amplification. Generated by immunoSEQ multiplex PCR, the TCRdb table keeps only in-frame clones and is missing some. The V and J calls and clone size come from that table; D and trimming were worked out from the DNA. The sample holds some 200,000 clones, more than 75% seen once. The specimen sequenced was peripheral blood. The clonotype was recovered from a man aged 50 to 59 with acute or convalescent COVID-19.

The CDR3 spells CATWGGGEHTEAFF. CDR3 nucleotide sequence: TGTGCCACTTGGGGGGGCGGAGAACACACTGAAGCTTTCTTT. The rearrangement joins TRBV2 to TRBJ1-1; a possible D gene is TRBD1 (6 bases). This CDR3 comprises 14 residues. The germline V gene encodes CDR1 SNHLY and CDR2 FYNNEI. V lost 10 bases and J 3 bases, leaving 18 bases between the germline ends.